These 26 T cell receptor beta chains came from one sample sequenced in a study of blood T cell repertoires in COVID-19. Sequencing was performed with immunoSEQ multiplex PCR; in TCRdb, only in-frame clones are kept and a portion is missing. The sample carries roughly 140,000 clones, more than 80% recorded once. Sequenced material: peripheral blood. The receptors shown here come from a woman aged 55 to 70 with active COVID-19.

Points on this clone: This may be a read error, as it is one base from a much larger clone. The rearrangement links TRBV19 to TRBJ2-2, with TRBD1 matching over 11 bases. With 3 bases clipped from V and 4 bases from J, the junction kept 1 base outside the gene matches. Per germline, CDR1 LNHDA and CDR2 SQIVND (reference sequence). The CDR3 loop spans 15 amino acids. CDR3 nucleotides: TGTGCCAGTAGTATCGGACAGGGGGCCACCGGGGAGCTGTTTTTT. Its translation is CASSIGQGATGELFF. The full variable domain, in which reference TRBV19 and TRBJ2-2 provide the parts outside the CDR3, is DGGITQSPKYLFRKEGQNVTLSCEQNLNHDAMYWYRQDPGQGLRLIYYSQIVNDFQKGDIAEGYSVSREKKESFPLTVTSAQKNPTAFYLCASSIGQGATGELFFGEGSRLTVL.

This clone was seen a handful of times. The chain links TRBV6-5 to TRBJ1-1; 7 nucleotides line up with TRBD1. V lost 0 bases and J lost 5; bases outside the gene matches: 3. This CDR3 has 14 amino acids. CDR1 and CDR2 from the germline V gene are MNHEY and SVGAGI. The CDR3 reads CASSYSTGMTEAFF. The CDR3 region has the DNA TGTGCCAGCAGTTACTCGACAGGGATGACTGAAGCTTTCTTT.

CDR3 sequence: CASSTGQGAVEQFF. Written as DNA, the CDR3 is TGCGCCAGCAGCACGGGACAGGGGGCGGTTGAGCAGTTCTTC. J is TRBJ2-1 and V is TRBV5-1; 12 bases line up with TRBD1. Germline V gene lookup returns CDR1 SGHRS and CDR2 YFSETQ. The V gene end was trimmed by 4 bases and the J gene end by 9 bases; junction bases not matched to a gene: 5. This CDR3 region has 14 residues.

This sequence joins TRBV29-1 and TRBJ2-3; 13 bases are a match to TRBD2. This CDR3 spans 20 amino acids. V lost 7 bases, J lost 3 bases, and 22 bases stayed unmatched. Germline V gene lookup returns CDR1 SQVTM and CDR2 ANQGSEA. The DNA for the CDR3 is TGCAGCGCTTGGGAATGGGGACAGGGCAAACTAGCGGGAGGGACAGATACGCAGTATTTT. Amino acids: CSAWEWGQGKLAGGTDTQYF.

In this sample, this clone turned up a few times. This chain connects TRBV6-6 to TRBJ2-7, with 8 bases lining up with TRBD2. CDR1 and CDR2 (germline): MNHNY, SVGAGI (reference sequence). This CDR3 contains 15 residues. The trim removed 6 bases at V and 6 bases at J, leaving 13 bases unmatched. The CDR3 sequence: CASRPSGGLGPEQYF. CDR3 nucleotides: TGTGCCAGCAGGCCCTCGGGAGGGCTGGGCCCCGAGCAGTACTTC.

The chain employs TRBV3-1 (or the pseudogene TRBV3-2) and TRBJ2-7; TRBD1 matches at 8 bases. The V gene end was trimmed by 1 base and the J gene end by 6 bases; junction bases not matched to a gene: 8. Germline CDR1 is LGHDT and CDR2 is YNNKEL (reference sequence). The CDR3 contains 15 residues. The CDR3 sequence is CASSQGHGQGSEQYF. Written as DNA, the CDR3 is TGTGCCAGCAGCCAAGGACACGGACAGGGTTCCGAGCAGTACTTC.

The gene calls are TRBV2 and TRBJ1-4; D is perhaps TRBD1 (5 bases). This CDR3 is built from 13 residues. The ends were cut back, 7 bases at V and 4 bases at J, with 10 bases in the middle. Germline assignment: CDR1 SNHLY and CDR2 FYNNEI. CDR3 DNA: TGTGCCAGCAACCCAGGGAATAATGAAAAACTGTTTTTT. It translates to CASNPGNNEKLFF. The whole variable domain, remainder taken from reference TRBV2 and TRBJ1-4, is EPEVTQTPSHQVTQMGQEVILRCVPISNHLYFYWYRQILGQKVEFLVSFYNNEISEKSEIFDDQFSVERPDGSNFTLKIRSTKLEDSAMYFCASNPGNNEKLFFGSGTQLSVL.

The V call is TRBV28, the J call TRBJ2-7; 9 bases are shared with TRBD2. The germline V gene has CDR1 MDHEN and CDR2 SYDVKM. CDR3 length: 17 amino acids. After removal of 6 bases from V and 3 bases from J, the junction contained 15 bases not matched to a gene. The CDR3 spells CASSTIGGLAGHYEQYF. DNA for the CDR3: TGTGCCAGCAGCACAATCGGGGGGCTAGCGGGACACTACGAGCAGTACTTC.

This clone was found a few times. The chain has TRBV7-9 and TRBJ1-2; D is perhaps TRBD1 (5 bases). Trimming cost V 3 bases and J 1 base, with 9 bases left between them. Germline CDR1 is SEHNR and CDR2 is FQNEAQ (reference sequence). The CDR3 is 14 amino acids. The CDR3 bases are TGTGCCAGCAGCTTCGGGACTCTTAACTATGGCTACACCTTC. As protein: CASSFGTLNYGYTF.

V usage is TRBV28 and J usage is TRBJ2-7; D is perhaps TRBD2 (5 bases). Trimming cost V 6 bases and J 0 bases, with 9 bases left between them. This CDR3 is 13 amino acids long. Germline CDR1 is MDHEN and CDR2 is SYDVKM. The CDR3 here is CASRGSDSYEQYF. The DNA of the CDR3 is TGTGCCAGCAGGGGGAGTGACTCCTACGAGCAGTACTTC.

V gene TRBV18 combines with J gene TRBJ2-3; 10 bases match TRBD1. Germline V gene data show CDR1 as KGHSH and CDR2 as LQKENI. V lost 4 bases to trimming and J lost 3 bases; unmatched junction nucleotides: 1. The CDR3 is made up of 14 amino acids. The CDR3 DNA sequence: TGTGCCAGCTCACGGGACAGGGGAACAGATACGCAGTATTTT. It translates to CASSRDRGTDTQYF.

V and J are TRBV28 and TRBJ2-3, with D uncertain. This CDR3 is built from 15 residues. Per germline, CDR1 MDHEN and CDR2 SYDVKM. V was pared by 3 bases and J by 1 base, with 11 bases between. The CDR3 is CASSFNRFRTDTQYF. The CDR3 DNA reads as TGTGCCAGCAGTTTTAACAGATTTCGCACAGATACGCAGTATTTT.

The table lists this clone with a count of one. CDR3 protein: CASSQEIPGQNEQFF. The CDR3 DNA follows: TGTGCCAGCAGCCAAGAGATACCCGGACAAAATGAGCAGTTCTTC. The rearrangement links TRBV3-1 (or the pseudogene TRBV3-2) to TRBJ2-1; possibly TRBD1 for D (5 bases). Germline V gene lookup returns CDR1 LGHDT and CDR2 YNNKEL (reference sequence). The CDR3 runs to 15 residues. V was pared by 0 bases and J by 7 bases, with 13 bases between.

This clone turned up a few times. The gene calls are TRBV11-3 and TRBJ2-7, with 10 bases that match TRBD1. The CDR3 length is 15 residues. V shed 0 bases and J 4 bases; nucleotides not matched to a gene: 3. From germline, CDR1 is SGHNT and CDR2 YENEEA. The CDR3 loop is CASSLEPGQGYEQYF. In DNA, the CDR3 is TGTGCCAGCAGCTTAGAACCGGGACAGGGGTACGAGCAGTACTTC.

The chain links TRBV5-4 to TRBJ2-7, with 13 bases aligning to TRBD2. This CDR3 spans 16 amino acids. V dropped 4 bases and J dropped 3; count of bases not matched to a gene: 7. The germline V gene encodes CDR1 SGHNT and CDR2 YYREEE (reference sequence). This CDR3 is CASSPRTSGRNYEQYF. The CDR3 nucleotides read TGTGCCAGCAGCCCAAGGACTAGCGGGAGAAACTACGAGCAGTACTTC.

J is TRBJ2-3 and V is TRBV4-1, with 9 bases that match TRBD2. V shed 4 bases, J shed 2 bases, and the junction held 7 bases outside the gene matches. In germline, CDR1 is MGHRA, CDR2 YSYEKL. This CDR3 comprises 16 residues. DNA of the CDR3: TGCGCCAGCAGCCCGGTGCTAGCGGGGTTCACAGATACGCAGTATTTT. It yields the protein CASSPVLAGFTDTQYF.

This clone was observed a single time. The chain links TRBV28 to TRBJ2-7; TRBD2 matches at 13 bases. Losses at the gene ends were 7 bases for V and 3 bases for J; bases not matched to a gene: 9. CDR3 length: 16 amino acids. Germline values: CDR1 MDHEN, CDR2 SYDVKM. The CDR3 DNA reads as TGTGCCAGCACTCAGATTGGGACTAGCGGGATCTACGAGCAGTACTTC. Encoded protein: CASTQIGTSGIYEQYF. Complete variable domain (other parts from reference TRBV28 and TRBJ2-7): DVKVTQSSRYLVKRTGEKVFLECVQDMDHENMFWYRQDPGLGLRLIYFSYDVKMKEKGDIPEGYSVSREKKERFSLILESASTNQTSMYLCASTQIGTSGIYEQYFGPGTRLTVT.

The chain has TRBV6-4 and TRBJ2-2; 11 nucleotides line up with TRBD2. V trimming: 3 bases; J trimming: 4 bases; junction bases outside the gene matches: 1. This CDR3 has 15 amino acids. In germline, CDR1 is MRHNA, CDR2 SNTAGT. This CDR3 is CASSEGTSGTGELFF. DNA for the CDR3: TGTGCCAGCAGTGAAGGGACTAGCGGCACCGGGGAGCTGTTTTTT.

This chain links TRBV11-2 with TRBJ2-5; 7 bases align to TRBD1. Germline CDR1 SGHAT, CDR2 FQNNGV. The CDR3 covers 15 residues. With V trimmed by 5 bases and J by 3 bases, 9 bases remained unmatched. The CDR3 nucleotides read TGTGCCAGCAGCCACCAGACAGGGAGAAAAGAGACCCAGTACTTC. This gives the protein CASSHQTGRKETQYF.

This sequence joins TRBV10-3 and TRBJ2-7; TRBD2 agrees at 8 bases. V lost 10 bases to trimming and J lost 0 bases; unmatched junction nucleotides: 11. The CDR3 extends over 15 amino acids. Per the germline V gene, CDR1 is ENHRY and CDR2 is SYGVKD. As DNA, the CDR3 is TGTGCCAGCCAAAAGGGGCTAGCGGGCTCCTACGAGCAGTACTTC. This codes for CASQKGLAGSYEQYF.

This rearrangement joins TRBV29-1 to TRBJ1-2; D remains unclear. Germline loops: CDR1 SQVTM, CDR2 ANQGSEA. CDR3 length: 11 residues. V lost 3 bases and J lost 7, with 9 bases in between. CDR3: CSVEEDLGYTF. The CDR3 DNA is TGCAGCGTTGAGGAGGACCTTGGCTACACCTTC. Drawing the rest from reference TRBV29-1 and TRBJ1-2, the complete variable domain is SAVISQKPSRDICQRGTSLTIQCQVDSQVTMMFWYRQQPGQSLTLIATANQGSEATYESGFVIDKFPISRPNLTFSTLTVSNMSPEDSSIYLCSVEEDLGYTFGSGTRLTVV.

The V gene is TRBV10-3, the J gene TRBJ1-4; 7 bases are shared with TRBD1. J lost 3 bases, V lost 10 bases, and 5 bases had no gene match. This CDR3 has 13 amino acids. CDR1 is ENHRY, CDR2 SYGVKD, per germline. DNA of the CDR3: TGTGCCACGGGACAGAGTCCTAATGAAAAACTGTTTTTT. Translation gives CATGQSPNEKLFF.

The V and J genes are TRBV7-8 and TRBJ1-2; TRBD1 is a possible D gene (6 bases). Germline-derived CDR1 and CDR2 are SGHVS and FQNEAQ. V was trimmed by 0 bases and J by 7 bases, leaving 12 bases between them. CDR3 length equals 14 residues. In nucleotides, the CDR3 is TGTGCCAGCAGCTTAGCGCCGACAGGTGGTGGCTACACCTTC. The encoded protein is CASSLAPTGGGYTF.

The chain couples TRBV9 to TRBJ2-7, with 7 bases aligning to TRBD1. This CDR3 has 12 amino acids. The V and J ends lost 3 bases and 6 bases, in that order; junction bases with no gene match: 3. Germline V gene lookup returns CDR1 SGDLS and CDR2 YYNGEE. This CDR3 is CASSGRQGEQYF. The CDR3 DNA is TGTGCCAGCAGCGGGCGACAGGGCGAGCAGTACTTC. The variable domain in full, with the rest retrieved from reference TRBV9 and TRBJ2-7, is DSGVTQTPKHLITATGQRVTLRCSPRSGDLSVYWYQQSLDQGLQFLIQYYNGEERAKGNILERFSAQQFPDLHSELNLSSLELGDSALYFCASSGRQGEQYFGPGTRLTVT.

The count of this clone is one. The V and J genes are TRBV28 and TRBJ2-1; TRBD2 aligns across 9 bases. J gave up 5 bases and V 5 bases, and 7 bases lay outside the gene matches. The CDR3 spans 15 residues. CDR1 and CDR2 (germline): MDHEN, SYDVKM. CDR3 region: CASSPQTSGDNEQFF. CDR3 sequence (DNA): TGTGCCAGCAGTCCTCAGACTAGCGGCGACAATGAGCAGTTCTTC.

The chain is built from TRBV11-2 and TRBJ2-2; tentative D call: TRBD2 (6 bases). V gave up 5 bases and J gave up 2 bases, with 18 bases separating them. This CDR3 has 17 amino acids. The germline gives CDR1 SGHAT, CDR2 FQNNGV. The CDR3 protein is CASSATRGMTNTGELFF. CDR3 bases: TGTGCCAGCAGCGCCACCCGGGGGATGACCAACACCGGGGAGCTGTTTTTT.